This TCR beta chain was retrieved from a study of T cell responses to AZD1222 COVID-19 vaccine (dated by TCRdb to 2020 to 2023). Notes on the research overall: A total of 233 trial participants underwent TCR sequencing, of whom more than 200 had received two doses of AZD1222 and approximately 26 had received two doses of the MenACWY control vaccine. Trial participants were enrolled into age subgroups of 18-55, 56-69 and 70-plus years, which contained around 150, 29 and 61 TCR-sequenced participants, respectively. The paper's findings and limits, for the study overall: Because no day 14 peak-response samples were available, the repertoires could be characterized only after the peak T cell response. Reportedly, close to half of the unique spike-specific TCRs recognized epitopes lying outside the regions that are mutated in the B.1.351 and B.1.1.7 variants. Participants were mostly white British, with more females than males. The authors suggested clonal diversity may have been underestimated. The whole spike protein was spanned by vaccine-associated CD4 TCRs, and dominant responses were seen in regions 160-218 and 743-854. In the small 56-69-year group, the increase in depth fell short of significance, most likely because of low power. Conclusions about previously exposed vaccinees were limited because only six AZD1222 recipients were SARS-CoV-2 seropositive at baseline. After two AZD1222 doses, both the breadth and the depth of spike-specific TCRs were significantly higher than at day 0 and than in MenACWY recipients.

The CDR3 regions of human TCRbeta chains were subjected to immunosequencing. The study's processing was this. TCRs in the repertoires were compared against a reference library of SARS-CoV-2-specific TCRs that had been generated with the MIRA antigen-specificity platform. Breadth was defined as the fraction of unique TCRs that were SARS-CoV-2-associated, and depth was defined as the fraction of total T cells that were SARS-CoV-2-associated. Each spike-specific TCR was assigned to its reactive spike region and to a CD4 or CD8 class using the MIRA data. Log10-transformed breadth and depth values were compared by one-way ANOVA with Sidak's multiple comparisons tests. Here the immuneACCESS table is served through TCRdb, limited to in-frame sequences with V and J called. Missing clones are a known gap in these copies; in checked studies unresolved V genes cover under half, and the rest lacks a known reason. V and J calls plus clone size are reproduced from that table; the DNA served to infer D and trimming. This sample lists around 160,000 clones; 90% to 95% were detected once. Of the sample, roughly 5% falls within the top ten clones.

In the paper's terms, the time point label means: about 28 days (+/-7) after the second vaccine dose. AZD1222 recipients with second doses at about 4 weeks or about 12 weeks were pooled, because spike-specific TCR depth and breadth did not differ between schedules. Samples from vaccinated people were obtained from the UK trials COV001 and COV002, which included a single-blind randomized controlled phase 2/3 trial of AZD1222 (ChAdOx1 nCoV-19) in healthy adults. For TCRbeta chain sequencing, PBMC samples were collected from trial participants at day 0 and at day 28 after the second dose. From the cysteine up to the phenylalanine, the CDR3 has a length of 18 residues. The sequence is cut down to CDR3 DNA, 54 bases in frame from base 1. V is pruned by 9 bases and J by 3 bases, leaving 20 bases of the junction without a gene match. This clone was counted once. This clone's antigen is unknown. Base quality data are lacking; no much larger clone is found one base away.

The input for sequencing was peripheral blood, taken 28 days after the second AZD1222 dose. The sequence joins TRBV23-1 to TRBJ2-4, with 7 bases matching TRBD2. TRBV23-1 belongs to the ORF category, with a function that is uncertain. The TCR sequence derives from an adult who received the AZD1222 COVID-19 vaccine. The nucleotide sequence is TGCGCCAGAAATCCGGGACTACCAAGTGGGATGATCAAAAACATTCAGTACTTC. The resulting protein is CARNPGLPSGMIKNIQYF.